Presented here are 15 T cell receptor beta chains from one specimen sequenced in a study of CD8+CD57+ T cells in acquired aplastic anemia. Genomic DNA constituted the template upon which TCR beta VDJ and CDR3 profiling was performed. TCRdb re-analysed the reads in MiXCR, keeping a single row per CDR3 protein. The sample consists of 50,000 to 65,000 distinct CDR3 sequences, approximately 50% of them appearing once. Sequencing was done on patients that had shown CD8+CD57+ cell expansion by flow cytometry. Sequencing input: sorted CD4+, CD8+, or CD8+CD57+ T cells (not recorded which) from PBMCs. The source is a human donor with aplastic anemia.

This clonotype was seen repeatedly, ten times or more. This chain connects TRBV7-9 to TRBJ1-1, with 7 nucleotides matching TRBD1. The V gene end was trimmed by 1 base and the J gene end by 9 bases; junction bases not matched to a gene: 11. Germline V CDR1 and CDR2: SEHNR, FQNEAQ (reference sequence). CDR3 length: 15 amino acids. The CDR3 region is CASSLGLETGSKAFF. DNA of the CDR3: TGTGCCAGCAGCTTAGGGTTGGAGACAGGGAGTAAAGCTTTCTTT.

The chain links TRBV19 to TRBJ1-6; 9 bases are a match to TRBD1. The length of the CDR3 is 14 residues. The germline V gene has CDR1 LNHDA and CDR2 SQIVND (reference sequence). V lost 10 bases and J lost 8; bases outside the gene matches: 9. The CDR3 DNA reads TGTGCCACACAAGGACAGGGGTGGCATTCACCCCTCCACTTT. Translating it yields CATQGQGWHSPLHF.

This clonotype was counted ten times or more. The chain couples TRBV28 to TRBJ2-7; TRBD1 agrees at 10 bases. Trimming cost V 5 bases and J 9 bases; bases outside gene matches: 16. CDR1 is MDHEN, CDR2 SYDVKM, per germline. The CDR3 has 16 amino acids. The CDR3 nucleotides are TGTGCCAGCAGTACTAAGTGGGGACAGGGGTTAGTAGTGCAGTACTTC. This translates into CASSTKWGQGLVVQYF. The entire variable domain, with the rest obtained from reference TRBV28 and TRBJ2-7, is as follows: DVKVTQSSRYLVKRTGEKVFLECVQDMDHENMFWYRQDPGLGLRLIYFSYDVKMKEKGDIPEGYSVSREKKERFSLILESASTNQTSMYLCASSTKWGQGLVVQYFGPGTRLTVT.

This clonotype appeared once. This sequence joins TRBV9 and TRBJ1-1; no clear D gene. From germline, CDR1 is SGDLS and CDR2 YYNGEE. V was shortened by 4 bases and J by 4 bases, with 14 bases between the two germline ends. The CDR3 has 14 amino acids. The chain's CDR3 is CASSPATKGTEAFF. The CDR3 DNA sequence: TGTGCCAGCAGCCCTGCGACGAAAGGCACTGAAGCTTTCTTT. Full variable domain (rest looked up from reference TRBV9 and TRBJ1-1): DSGVTQTPKHLITATGQRVTLRCSPRSGDLSVYWYQQSLDQGLQFLIQYYNGEERAKGNILERFSAQQFPDLHSELNLSSLELGDSALYFCASSPATKGTEAFFGQGTRLTVV.

This clonotype is labeled as medium-sized. The gene calls are TRBV20-1 and TRBJ2-7; 10 nucleotides line up with TRBD1. The CDR3 extends over 14 amino acids. Unmatched junction bases numbered 2, after V lost 1 base and J lost 2 bases. Germline values: CDR1 DFQATT, CDR2 SNEGSKA (reference sequence). CDR3 protein: CSARGGQGAYEQYV. In DNA form, the CDR3 reads TGCAGTGCTAGAGGCGGACAGGGGGCCTACGAGCAGTACGTC.

This clonotype was observed at least ten times. This chain links TRBV5-6 with TRBJ1-1, with TRBD1 as a possible D gene (6 bases). Trimming stripped 4 bases from V and 4 bases from J, with 14 bases between. Germline-derived CDR1 and CDR2 are SGHDT and YYEEEE. This CDR3 is 14 amino acids long. This chain's CDR3 is CASSPQGVGTEAFF. For the CDR3, the DNA is TGTGCCAGCAGCCCACAGGGAGTGGGCACTGAAGCTTTCTTT.

This clonotype has only a few counts. V gene TRBV10-3 combines with J gene TRBJ2-6, with D perhaps matching TRBD2 (5 bases). The CDR3 has 16 amino acids. V lost 0 bases and J lost 3, with 9 bases in between. The germline V gene encodes CDR1 ENHRY and CDR2 SYGVKD. The CDR3 nucleotides read TGTGCCATCAGTGAGTCGGGAGTAAGTGGGGCCAACGTCCTGACTTTC. Its translation: CAISESGVSGANVLTF.

This clonotype was picked up many times. This chain links TRBV4-1 with TRBJ1-2; TRBD1 might be the D (5 bases). The V end was cut by 4 bases, the J end by 6 bases, with 12 bases between. The V gene's germline CDR1 is MGHRA and CDR2 YSYEKL. This CDR3 is 13 amino acids long. The CDR3 loop is CASSLGGLDGYTF. CDR3 DNA sequence: TGCGCCAGCAGCCTCGGGGGACTCGATGGCTACACCTTC.

The rearrangement joins TRBV19 to TRBJ2-1, with 12 bases fitting TRBD1. J lost 6 bases, V lost 8 bases, and 8 bases had no gene match. The germline CDR1 and CDR2 sequences are LNHDA and SQIVND (reference sequence). This CDR3 contains 15 residues. This CDR3 reads CASGRDRGRRNEQFF. The CDR3 DNA reads as TGTGCCAGTGGCCGGGACAGGGGGCGTCGCAATGAGCAGTTCTTC.

The genes are TRBV15 and TRBJ1-6; D gene unclear. V was trimmed by 2 bases and J by 8 bases, leaving 7 bases between them. CDR1 and CDR2 (germline): LNHNV, YYDKDF (reference sequence). The CDR3 has 13 residues. The CDR3 DNA reads TGTGCCACCAGCAGATCCCCGGATTCACCCCTCCACTTT. Protein: CATSRSPDSPLHF.

On this clonotype: One end of the junction fails to match germline, which may point to a read error. CDR3 sequence reads: CASSQAPLAGNYGQYF. The CDR3 bases are TGTGCCAGCAGCCAGGCCCCCCTGGCAGGCAACTACGGGCAGTACTTC. The V call is TRBV4-2, the J call TRBJ2-7, with no clear D. Germline values: CDR1 LGHNA, CDR2 YNFKEQ. CDR3 length equals 16 residues.

By proportion, this clonotype is medium-sized. This chain's CDR3 is CATSRVQDTQYF. CDR3 in DNA: TGTGCCACCAGCAGAGTTCAAGATACGCAGTATTTT. V gene TRBV15 combines with J gene TRBJ2-3; D not resolved. CDR1 is LNHNV, CDR2 YYDKDF, per germline (reference sequence). The CDR3 consists of 12 residues. V was cut by 1 base and J by 5 bases, with 4 bases left in between. The whole variable domain, remainder taken from reference TRBV15 and TRBJ2-3, is DAMVIQNPRYQVTQFGKPVTLSCSQTLNHNVMYWYQQKSSQAPKLLFHYYDKDFNNEADTPDNFQSRRPNTSFCFLDIRSPGLGDTAMYLCATSRVQDTQYFGPGTRLTVL.

The chain joins TRBV2 to TRBJ2-1; D unresolved. The CDR3 is 14 residues long. Per germline, CDR1 SNHLY and CDR2 FYNNEI. Trimming took off 3 bases at V and 2 bases at J, with 8 bases between the two ends. CDR3 bases: TGTGCCAGCAGTGACCTTCTAGCCTACAATGAGCAGTTCTTC. This translates into CASSDLLAYNEQFF. Filled out from reference TRBV2 and TRBJ2-1, the complete variable domain reads EPEVTQTPSHQVTQMGQEVILRCVPISNHLYFYWYRQILGQKVEFLVSFYNNEISEKSEIFDDQFSVERPDGSNFTLKIRSTKLEDSAMYFCASSDLLAYNEQFFGPGTRLTVL.

In this sample, this clonotype turned up many times. This sequence joins TRBV15 and TRBJ2-1; maybe TRBD1 (5 bases). CDR1 is LNHNV, CDR2 YYDKDF, per germline (reference sequence). V shed 0 bases and J shed 11 bases, with 8 bases lying between them. This CDR3 region has 12 residues. The CDR3 sequence: CATSREAGQQFF. In DNA form, the CDR3 reads TGTGCCACCAGCAGAGAGGCAGGGCAGCAGTTCTTC.

This sequence joins TRBV5-1 and TRBJ2-3; no firm D call. The germline V gene has CDR1 SGHRS and CDR2 YFSETQ. The V and J ends lost 7 bases and 0 bases respectively, with 3 bases between them. The CDR3 sequence is 11 residues long. The CDR3 DNA sequence: TGCGCCAGCCAGAGCACAGATACGCAGTATTTT. Translating gives CASQSTDTQYF.